The clone carrying this T cell receptor (beta chain) was recorded at least ten times. Its antigen is currently unknown. The data belong to a study of blood T cells in healthy people across ages. The V gene's germline CDR1 is MNHEY and CDR2 SVGAGI. The CDR3 is 14 amino acids. J lost 8 bases, V lost 5 bases, and 8 bases had no gene match. For the second PCR, which ran for roughly 7 to 11 cycles, a sample-barcoded 5' primer and a J-beta primer mix were used. In TCRdb, the 5' RACE reads were re-called with MiXCR into one record per CDR3 protein. The data contain approximately 780,000 distinct CDR3 sequences, about 26% of them singletons. Study-wide results and limits: Leaving the PBMCs unsorted stopped any conclusive comparison of naive versus antigen-experienced cells. In the absence of known donor CMV status, changes in expanded clonotypes were possibly confounded.

Another study also made use of these data, one on T cells of mothers and their children.

Material for sequencing was blood. The chain combines TRBV6-5 with TRBJ1-4; 7 bases map to TRBD1. The sequence was collected from a boy between 10 and 17 years old in good health. The DNA for the CDR3 is TGTGCCAGCAGTCCTCTCGACAGGGCGGAAAAACTGTTTTTT. It translates to CASSPLDRAEKLFF.